This TCR beta chain was found in a study of T cells in localized non-small cell lung cancer. Study findings and constraints: Longer survival (overall) was linked to higher T cell density in blood. Across samples, adjacent lung featured a median 57 of the top 100 tumor clones.

This clone was observed a handful of times. No antigen is known for it. This CDR3 spans 14 amino acids. With V trimmed by 3 bases and J by 7 bases, 6 bases remained unmatched. Germline CDR1 and CDR2: SQVTM and ANQGSEA. Sequencing was performed with immunoSEQ multiplex PCR; in TCRdb, only in-frame clones are kept and a portion is missing. Altogether approximately 89,000 clones are present, 80% being singletons, with the ten largest covering approximately 21%. This receptor was taken from a man aged 40 to 70 with stage II squamous cell lung carcinoma. The gene calls are TRBV29-1 and TRBJ1-1, with 12 bases lining up with TRBD1. Sequencing used PBMCs, obtained before any cancer treatment. The CDR3 region has the DNA TGCAGCGTTGATCCGGGACAGGGGGCTTTTGAAGCTTTCTTT. Its protein is CSVDPGQGAFEAFF.